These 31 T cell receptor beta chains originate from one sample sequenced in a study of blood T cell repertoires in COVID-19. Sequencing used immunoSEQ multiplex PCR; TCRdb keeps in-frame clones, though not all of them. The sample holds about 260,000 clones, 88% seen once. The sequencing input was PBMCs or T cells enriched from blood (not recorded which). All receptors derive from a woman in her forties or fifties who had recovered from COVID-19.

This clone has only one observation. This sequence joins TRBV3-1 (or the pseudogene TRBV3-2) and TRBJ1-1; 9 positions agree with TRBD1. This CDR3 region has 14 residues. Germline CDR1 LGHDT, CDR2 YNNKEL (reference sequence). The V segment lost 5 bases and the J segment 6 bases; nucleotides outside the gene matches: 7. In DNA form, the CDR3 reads TGTGCCAGCAGCACCCGACAGGGGGGGCCTGAAGCTTTCTTT. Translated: CASSTRQGGPEAFF.

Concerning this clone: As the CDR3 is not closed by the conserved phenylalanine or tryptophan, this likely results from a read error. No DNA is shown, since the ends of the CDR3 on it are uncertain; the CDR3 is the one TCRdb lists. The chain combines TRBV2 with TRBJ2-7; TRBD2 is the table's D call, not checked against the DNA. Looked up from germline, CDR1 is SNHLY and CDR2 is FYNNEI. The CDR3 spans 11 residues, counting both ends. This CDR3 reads CASRSSPGAPL.

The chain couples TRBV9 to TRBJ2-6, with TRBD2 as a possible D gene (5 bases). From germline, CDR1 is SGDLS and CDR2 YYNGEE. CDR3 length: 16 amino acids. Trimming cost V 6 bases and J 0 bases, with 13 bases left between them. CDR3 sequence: CASTRVPSSGANVLTF. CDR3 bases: TGTGCCAGCACGAGGGTTCCTAGCTCTGGGGCCAACGTCCTGACTTTC. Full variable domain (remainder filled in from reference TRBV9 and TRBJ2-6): DSGVTQTPKHLITATGQRVTLRCSPRSGDLSVYWYQQSLDQGLQFLIQYYNGEERAKGNILERFSAQQFPDLHSELNLSSLELGDSALYFCASTRVPSSGANVLTFGAGSRLTVL.

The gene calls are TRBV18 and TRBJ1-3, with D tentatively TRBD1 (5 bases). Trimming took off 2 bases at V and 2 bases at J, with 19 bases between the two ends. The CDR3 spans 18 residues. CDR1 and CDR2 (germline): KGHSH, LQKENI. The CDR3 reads CASSPTTQTKGTGNTIYF. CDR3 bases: TGTGCCAGCTCACCAACCACCCAAACGAAGGGGACTGGAAACACCATATATTTT.

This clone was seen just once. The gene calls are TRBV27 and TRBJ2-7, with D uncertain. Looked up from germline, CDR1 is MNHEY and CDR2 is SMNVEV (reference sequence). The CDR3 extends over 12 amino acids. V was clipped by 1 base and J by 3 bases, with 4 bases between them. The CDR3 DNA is TGTGCCAGCAGTTTATGTCACTACGAGCAGTACTTC. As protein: CASSLCHYEQYF.

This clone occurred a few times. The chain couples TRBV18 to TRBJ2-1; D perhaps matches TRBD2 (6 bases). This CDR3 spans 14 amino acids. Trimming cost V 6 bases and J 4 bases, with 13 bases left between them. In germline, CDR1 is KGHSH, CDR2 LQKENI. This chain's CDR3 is CASSLRDSYNEQFF. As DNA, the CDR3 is TGTGCCAGCTCGCTAAGGGACTCTTACAATGAGCAGTTCTTC. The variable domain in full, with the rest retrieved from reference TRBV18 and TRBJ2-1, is NAGVMQNPRHLVRRRGQEARLRCSPMKGHSHVYWYRQLPEEGLKFMVYLQKENIIDESGMPKERFSAEFPKEGPSILRIQQVVRGDSAAYFCASSLRDSYNEQFFGPGTRLTVL.

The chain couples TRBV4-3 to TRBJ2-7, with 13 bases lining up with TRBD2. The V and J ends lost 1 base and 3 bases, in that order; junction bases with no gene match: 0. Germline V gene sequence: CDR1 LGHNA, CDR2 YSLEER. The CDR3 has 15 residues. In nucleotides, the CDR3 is TGCGCCAGCAGCCAAGGGACTAGCGGGGGCTACGAGCAGTACTTC. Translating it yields CASSQGTSGGYEQYF.

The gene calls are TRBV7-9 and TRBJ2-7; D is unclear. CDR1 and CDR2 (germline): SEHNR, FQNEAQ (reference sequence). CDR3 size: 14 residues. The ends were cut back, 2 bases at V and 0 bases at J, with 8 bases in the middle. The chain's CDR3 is CASSLLAVSYEQYF. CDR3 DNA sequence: TGTGCCAGCAGCTTATTGGCGGTCTCCTACGAGCAGTACTTC. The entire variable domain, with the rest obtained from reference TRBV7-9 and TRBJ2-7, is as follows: DTGVSQNPRHKITKRGQNVTFRCDPISEHNRLYWYRQTLGQGPEFLTYFQNEAQLEKSRLLSDRFSAERPKGSFSTLEIQRTEQGDSAMYLCASSLLAVSYEQYFGPGTRLTVT.

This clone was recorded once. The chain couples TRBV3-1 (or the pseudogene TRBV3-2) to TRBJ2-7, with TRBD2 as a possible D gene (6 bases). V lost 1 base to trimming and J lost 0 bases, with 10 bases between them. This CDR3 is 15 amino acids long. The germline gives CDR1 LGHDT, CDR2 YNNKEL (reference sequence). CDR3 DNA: TGTGCCAGCAGCCAAGGGGTAGCGGTCTCCTACGAGCAGTACTTC. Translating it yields CASSQGVAVSYEQYF.

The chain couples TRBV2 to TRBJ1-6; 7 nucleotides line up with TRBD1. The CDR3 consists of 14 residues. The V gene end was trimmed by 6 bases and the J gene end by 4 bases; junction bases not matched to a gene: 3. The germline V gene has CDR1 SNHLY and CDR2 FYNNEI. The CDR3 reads CASRGTDYNSPLHF. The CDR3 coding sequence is TGTGCCAGCAGGGGGACAGATTATAATTCACCCCTCCACTTT.

Written as DNA, the CDR3 is TGTGCCAGCAGCGGATATACAGGGCCCTCTGGAAACACCATATATTTT. Protein: CASSGYTGPSGNTIYF. V is TRBV11-2 and J is TRBJ1-3; D may be TRBD1 (6 bases). CDR1 is SGHAT, CDR2 FQNNGV, per germline. This CDR3 is built from 16 residues. The V and J ends lost 5 bases and 0 bases respectively, with 14 bases between them.

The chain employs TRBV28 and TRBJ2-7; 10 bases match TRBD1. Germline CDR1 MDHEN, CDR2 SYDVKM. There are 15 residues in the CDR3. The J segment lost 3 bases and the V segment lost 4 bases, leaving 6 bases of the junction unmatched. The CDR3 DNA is TGTGCCAGCAGTTCCGAGGGACAGGGGCTCTACGAGCAGTACTTC. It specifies CASSSEGQGLYEQYF.

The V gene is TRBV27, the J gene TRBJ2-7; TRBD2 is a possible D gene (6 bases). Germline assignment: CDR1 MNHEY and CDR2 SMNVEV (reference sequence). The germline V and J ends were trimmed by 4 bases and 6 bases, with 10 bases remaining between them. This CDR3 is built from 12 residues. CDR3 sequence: CASSSGGGEQYF. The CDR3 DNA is TGTGCCAGCAGTTCTGGGGGAGGCGAGCAGTACTTC.

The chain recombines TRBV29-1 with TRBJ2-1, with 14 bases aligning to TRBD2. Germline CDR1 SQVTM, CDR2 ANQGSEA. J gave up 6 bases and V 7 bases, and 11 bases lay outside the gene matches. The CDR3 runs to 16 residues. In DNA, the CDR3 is TGCAGCGCCATGACTAGCGGGAGGGCCGTTCGCAATGAGCAGTTCTTC. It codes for CSAMTSGRAVRNEQFF.

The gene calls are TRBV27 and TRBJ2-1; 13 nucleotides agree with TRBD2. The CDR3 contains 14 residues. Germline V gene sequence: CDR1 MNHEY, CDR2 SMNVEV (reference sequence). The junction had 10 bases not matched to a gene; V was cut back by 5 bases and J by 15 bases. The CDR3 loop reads CASSLTGLAGRVFF. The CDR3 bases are TGTGCCAGCAGTCTTACGGGACTAGCGGGGAGAGTGTTCTTC.

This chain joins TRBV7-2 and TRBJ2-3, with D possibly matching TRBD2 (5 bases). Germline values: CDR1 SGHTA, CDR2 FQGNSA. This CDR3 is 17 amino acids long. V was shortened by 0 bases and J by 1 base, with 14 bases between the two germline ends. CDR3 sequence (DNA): TGTGCCAGCAGCTTAGCTAACACCGGAGGAGGCACAGATACGCAGTATTTT. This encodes CASSLANTGGGTDTQYF.

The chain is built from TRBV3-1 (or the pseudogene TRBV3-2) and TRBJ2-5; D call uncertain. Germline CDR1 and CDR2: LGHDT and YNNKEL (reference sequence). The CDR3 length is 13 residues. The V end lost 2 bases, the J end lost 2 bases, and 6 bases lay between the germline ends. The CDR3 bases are TGTGCCAGCAGCCAACAGGTACAAGAGACCCAGTACTTC. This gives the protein CASSQQVQETQYF.

CDR3 coding DNA: TGTGCCAGCAGCTTAGTGGTCCTAGCTAGCACAGATACGCAGTATTTT. It specifies CASSLVVLASTDTQYF. The chain has TRBV11-2 and TRBJ2-3; tentative D call: TRBD2 (5 bases). CDR3 length: 16 residues. The V end lost 1 base, the J end lost 0 bases, and 11 bases lay between the germline ends. Germline CDR1 SGHAT, CDR2 FQNNGV.

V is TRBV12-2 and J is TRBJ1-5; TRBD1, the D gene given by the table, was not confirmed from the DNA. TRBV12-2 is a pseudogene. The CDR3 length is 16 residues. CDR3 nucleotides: TGTGCAAGTCGCTTGGGGGCTGCTTATAGCAATCAGCCCCAGCATTTT. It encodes CASRLGAAYSNQPQHF.

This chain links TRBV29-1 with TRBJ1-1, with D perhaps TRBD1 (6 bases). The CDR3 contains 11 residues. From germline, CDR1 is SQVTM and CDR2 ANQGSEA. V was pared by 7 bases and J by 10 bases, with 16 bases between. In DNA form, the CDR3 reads TGCAGCGCTCAGGGGCCCCAAGGAGCTTTCTTT. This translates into CSAQGPQGAFF.

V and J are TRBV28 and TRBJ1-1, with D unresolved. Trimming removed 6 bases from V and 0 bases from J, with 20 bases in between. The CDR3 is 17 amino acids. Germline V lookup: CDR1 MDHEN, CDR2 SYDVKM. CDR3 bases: TGTGCCAGCAGAGCTACGGGGATTTTTACCATGAACACTGAAGCTTTCTTT. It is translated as CASRATGIFTMNTEAFF. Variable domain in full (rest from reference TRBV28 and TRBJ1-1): DVKVTQSSRYLVKRTGEKVFLECVQDMDHENMFWYRQDPGLGLRLIYFSYDVKMKEKGDIPEGYSVSREKKERFSLILESASTNQTSMYLCASRATGIFTMNTEAFFGQGTRLTVV.

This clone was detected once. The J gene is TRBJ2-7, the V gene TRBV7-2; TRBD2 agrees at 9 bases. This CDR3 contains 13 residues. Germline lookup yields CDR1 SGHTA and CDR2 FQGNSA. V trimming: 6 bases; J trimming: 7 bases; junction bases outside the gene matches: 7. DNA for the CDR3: TGTGCCAGCAGAGTAATAGCGGGAGAGGAGCAGTACTTC. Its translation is CASRVIAGEEQYF.

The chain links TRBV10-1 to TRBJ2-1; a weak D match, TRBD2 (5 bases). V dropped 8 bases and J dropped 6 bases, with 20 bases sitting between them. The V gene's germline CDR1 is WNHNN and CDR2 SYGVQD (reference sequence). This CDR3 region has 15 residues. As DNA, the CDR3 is TGCGCCAGCGGTCGAGGGAAGCGAGAATCCAATGAGCAGTTCTTC. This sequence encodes CASGRGKRESNEQFF.

This chain's CDR3 is CASRLDMNTEAFF. DNA for the CDR3: TGTGCCAGCAGGCTGGACATGAACACTGAAGCTTTCTTT. The rearrangement links TRBV6-5 to TRBJ1-1; D may be TRBD1 (5 bases). V was clipped by 6 bases and J by 0 bases, with 8 bases between them. The length of the CDR3 is 13 residues. Germline loops: CDR1 MNHEY, CDR2 SVGAGI.

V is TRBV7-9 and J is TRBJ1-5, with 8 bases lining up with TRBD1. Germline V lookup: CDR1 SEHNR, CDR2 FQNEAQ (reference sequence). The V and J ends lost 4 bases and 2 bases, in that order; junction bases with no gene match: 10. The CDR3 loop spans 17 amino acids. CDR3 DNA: TGTGCCAGCAGCTCGCCGGAAGACAGGGGAGGCAATCAGCCCCAGCATTTT. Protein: CASSSPEDRGGNQPQHF.

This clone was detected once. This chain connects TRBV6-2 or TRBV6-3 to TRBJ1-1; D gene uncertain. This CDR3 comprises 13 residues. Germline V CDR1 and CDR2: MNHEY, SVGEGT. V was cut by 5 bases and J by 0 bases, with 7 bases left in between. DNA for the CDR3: TGTGCCAGCAGTCCCCAGGTGAACACTGAAGCTTTCTTT. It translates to CASSPQVNTEAFF.

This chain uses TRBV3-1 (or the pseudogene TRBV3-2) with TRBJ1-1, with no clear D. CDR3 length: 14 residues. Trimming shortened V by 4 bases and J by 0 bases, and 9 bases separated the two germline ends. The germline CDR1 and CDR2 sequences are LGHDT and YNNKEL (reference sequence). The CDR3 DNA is TGTGCCAGCAGCCTCTTAGCGTTGAACACTGAAGCTTTCTTT. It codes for CASSLLALNTEAFF.

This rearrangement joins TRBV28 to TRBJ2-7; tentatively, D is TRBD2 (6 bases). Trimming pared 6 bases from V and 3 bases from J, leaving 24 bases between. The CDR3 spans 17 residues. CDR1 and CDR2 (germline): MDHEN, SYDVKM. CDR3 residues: CASSPASEYTLDYEQYF. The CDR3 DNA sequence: TGTGCCAGCAGCCCGGCTAGCGAATACACTCTAGACTACGAGCAGTACTTC. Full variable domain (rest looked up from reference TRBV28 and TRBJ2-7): DVKVTQSSRYLVKRTGEKVFLECVQDMDHENMFWYRQDPGLGLRLIYFSYDVKMKEKGDIPEGYSVSREKKERFSLILESASTNQTSMYLCASSPASEYTLDYEQYFGPGTRLTVT.

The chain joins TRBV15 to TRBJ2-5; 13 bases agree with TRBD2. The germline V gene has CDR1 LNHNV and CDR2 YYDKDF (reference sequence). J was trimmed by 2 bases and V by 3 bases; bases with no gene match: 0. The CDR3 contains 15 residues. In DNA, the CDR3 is TGTGCCACCAGCAGGGGACTAGCGGGACAAGAGACCCAGTACTTC. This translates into CATSRGLAGQETQYF.

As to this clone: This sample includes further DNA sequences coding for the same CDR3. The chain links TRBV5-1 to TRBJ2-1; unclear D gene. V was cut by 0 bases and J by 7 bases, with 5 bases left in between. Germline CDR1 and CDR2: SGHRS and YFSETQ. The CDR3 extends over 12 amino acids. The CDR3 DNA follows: TGCGCCAGCAGCTTGGCCTTTAATGAGCAGTTCTTC. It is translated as CASSLAFNEQFF.

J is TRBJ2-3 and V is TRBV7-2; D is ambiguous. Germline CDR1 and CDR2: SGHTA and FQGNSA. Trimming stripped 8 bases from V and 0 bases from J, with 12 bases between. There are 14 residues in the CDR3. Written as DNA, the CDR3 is TGTGCCAGCTGGTCTACTTTTAGCACAGATACGCAGTATTTT. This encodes CASWSTFSTDTQYF.